This entry concerns a single TCR beta chain. This sample was included in a study of OX40 agonist ivuxolimab in advanced cancers. Overall study context: Ivuxolimab, an antibody that agonizes OX40 (CD134), was administered to the patients.

TCRdb's copy holds only in-frame clones and misses some; the assay was immunoSEQ multiplex PCR. Of 55,000 to 70,000 clones in the sample, about 94% were seen once. Patients had blood sampled at baseline and again on cycle 4 day 1 and cycle 7 day 1. Trimming pared 0 bases from V and 0 bases from J, leaving 10 bases between. This CDR3 has 15 amino acids. The germline CDR1 and CDR2 sequences are SGHNT and YYREEE (reference sequence). This clonotype was obtained from an adult with an advanced solid tumor such as melanoma, head and neck, liver or kidney cancer. This chain links TRBV5-4 with TRBJ2-7; D not certain. Sample: CD4+ or CD8+ T cells sorted from blood, taken in a trial of the OX40 agonist ivuxolimab. The CDR3 here is CASSLGLSGSYEQYF. The CDR3, as DNA: TGTGCCAGCAGCTTGGGGTTATCGGGCTCCTACGAGCAGTACTTC. Based on the CDR3 plus reference TRBV5-4 and TRBJ2-7, the full variable domain is ETGVTQSPTHLIKTRGQQVTLRCSSQSGHNTVSWYQQALGQGPQFIFQYYREEENGRGNFPPRFSGLQFPNYSSELNVNALELDDSALYLCASSLGLSGSYEQYFGPGTRLTVT.